Here is one T cell receptor beta chain with its context. Data came from immunoSEQ multiplex PCR; TCRdb stores just in-frame clones and leaves some out. The sample includes fewer than 90,000 clones, 70% to 90% seen only once; the top ten take 3.5% to 5%. The data stem from a study of blood T cell repertoires in COVID-19. In the study overall: Some COVID-19 samples were acute and others convalescent; all came from the United States, Italy and Spain.

The V end lost 4 bases, the J end lost 4 bases, and 16 bases lay between the germline ends. This CDR3 has 15 amino acids. Per the germline V gene, CDR1 is SGHTA and CDR2 is FQGNSA. This clonotype originated in a man between 65 and 85 years old with active COVID-19. The V and J genes are TRBV7-2 and TRBJ1-1; no clear D gene. Sequenced material: peripheral blood. The CDR3 protein is CASSSTRARGTEAFF. CDR3 sequence (DNA): TGTGCCAGCAGCTCCACTAGGGCCCGGGGCACTGAAGCTTTCTTT.